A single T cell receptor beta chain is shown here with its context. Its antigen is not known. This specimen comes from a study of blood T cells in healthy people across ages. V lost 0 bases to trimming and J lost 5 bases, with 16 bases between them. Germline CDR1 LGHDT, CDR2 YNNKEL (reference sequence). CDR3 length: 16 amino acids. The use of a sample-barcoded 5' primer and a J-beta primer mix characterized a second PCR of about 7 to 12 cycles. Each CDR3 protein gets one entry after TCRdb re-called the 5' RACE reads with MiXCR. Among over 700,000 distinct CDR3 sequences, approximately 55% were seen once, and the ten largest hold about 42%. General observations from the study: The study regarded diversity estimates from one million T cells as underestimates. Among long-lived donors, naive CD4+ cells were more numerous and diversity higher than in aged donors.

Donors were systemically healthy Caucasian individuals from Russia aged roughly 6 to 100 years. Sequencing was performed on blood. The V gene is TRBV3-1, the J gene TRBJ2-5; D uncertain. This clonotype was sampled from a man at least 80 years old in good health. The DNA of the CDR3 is TGTGCCAGCAGCCAAGACAGACTGGGTGCGTTGGAGACCCAGTACTTC. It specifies CASSQDRLGALETQYF.